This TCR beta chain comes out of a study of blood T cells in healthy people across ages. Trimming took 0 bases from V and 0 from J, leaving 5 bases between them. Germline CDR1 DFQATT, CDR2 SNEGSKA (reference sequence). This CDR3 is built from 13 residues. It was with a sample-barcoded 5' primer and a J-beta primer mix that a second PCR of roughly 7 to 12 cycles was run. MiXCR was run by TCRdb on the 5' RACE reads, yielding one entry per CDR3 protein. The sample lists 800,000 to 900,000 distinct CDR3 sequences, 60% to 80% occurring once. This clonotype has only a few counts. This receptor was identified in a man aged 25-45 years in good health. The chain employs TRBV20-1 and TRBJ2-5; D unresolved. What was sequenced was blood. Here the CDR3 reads CSARDTNQETQYF. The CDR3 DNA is TGCAGTGCTAGAGACACTAACCAAGAGACCCAGTACTTC.